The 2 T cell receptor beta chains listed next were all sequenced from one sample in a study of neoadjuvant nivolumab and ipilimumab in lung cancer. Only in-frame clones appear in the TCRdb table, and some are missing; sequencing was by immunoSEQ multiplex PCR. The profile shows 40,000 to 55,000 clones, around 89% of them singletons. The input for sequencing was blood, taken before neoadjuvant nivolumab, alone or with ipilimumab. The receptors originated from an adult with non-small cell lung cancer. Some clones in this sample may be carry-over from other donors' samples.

CDR3 nucleotides: TGTGCCTGGAGTGTACGTAGCGGTTACAATGAGCAGTTCTTC. Its protein is CAWSVRSGYNEQFF. The rearrangement uses TRBV30 and TRBJ2-1, with D maybe TRBD2 (6 bases). The CDR3 is 14 residues long. Trimming took 0 bases from V and 4 from J, leaving 10 bases between them. CDR1 GTSNPN and CDR2 SVGIG come from the germline V gene (reference sequence).

The chain's CDR3 is CASSLDREGGYTF. The DNA for the CDR3 is TGCGCCAGCAGCTTGGACAGGGAAGGGGGCTACACCTTC. The chain employs TRBV5-1 and TRBJ1-2; D is perhaps TRBD1 (6 bases). The CDR3 has 13 amino acids. V was clipped by 0 bases and J by 8 bases, with 11 bases between them. CDR1 SGHRS and CDR2 YFSETQ come from the germline V gene.